This T cell receptor (beta chain) was found in a study of cytomegalovirus exposure and HLA in healthy donors (dated by TCRdb to 2016 to 2017). Turning to the overall study: In an earlier analysis of approximately 640 of the donors, 250 to 350 Gb of sequence data and about 110 million unique TCR beta sequences from 150 million to 200 million T cells were reported. Rather than using new phenotypic data, the later analysis identified candidate immune exposures from TCR beta sequences and from how often those sequences occurred across donors. HLA typing included class I and class II loci at four-digit resolution. About 280 gigabases of sequencing data and around 85 million unique TCR sequences made up an early release that covered several hundred HLA-typed donors. In addition to the first cohort of 666 subjects, a separate validation cohort of 130 or so different subjects was used. A later analysis re-analyzed previously published TCR beta repertoires from hundreds of donors and added high-resolution HLA genotyping to study TCR occurrence patterns. The study profiled the T cell repertoires of under 850 subjects by immunosequencing and related them to cytomegalovirus serostatus. On average, about 200,000 unique TCR beta nucleotide sequences were sequenced per donor among a few hundred genotyped donors of the cohort, with 15% to 20% of those sequences being non-productive. Of the roughly 410 genotyped donors, less than 85% were placed in the genetic ancestry cluster associated with self-reported Caucasian donors. Five DR-DQ haplotypes were treated as single units for association and clustering because of strong linkage in the cohort. The study aimed to test whether signatures of past pathogen exposure could be identified by cataloging public T cell receptors. Donor age, sex, ethnicity and CMV serostatus were compiled alongside the repertoire data. An earlier analysis of 587 of the donors used high-throughput TCR beta sequencing to judge whether each TCR beta V gene segment behaved as functional or pseudogenic. A later genetic analysis took genome-wide SNP genotypes for about three fifths of the 666 donors and used that subset as a discovery cohort. The number of donors typed differed by locus, with about 629-640 for A, B, C, DRB1 and DQB1, more than 500 for DQA1, nearly 610 for DPA1, and roughly 450 for DPB1. Every repertoire in the discovery cohort had been generated on one and the same sequencing platform. To predict cytomegalovirus infection status, the study combined high-throughput TCR immunosequencing, statistical association of individual TCRs with disease status, and machine learning. The paper as a whole reports these results and caveats: Linkage disequilibrium might explain the correlated functional status among segregating V segments, but an unknown experimental factor could not be excluded. Most TCR sequences were seen in very few donors, while some public TCRs were found in many individuals. A later analysis found that HLA-associated TCR beta chains were more clonally expanded and had lower generation probabilities than equally common non-associated chains. A cluster of highly shared sequence variants was judged likely to be a technical artifact of the sequencing pipeline. A later analysis associated 17,000 or so TCR beta sequences with specific HLA alleles at a false discovery rate of 0.05. A later genetic analysis reported fewer N-insertions in productive TCRs among donors in an Asian-associated ancestry cluster than the roughly 700-donor mean. An association between a missense DCLRE1C variant and V-gene and J-gene trimming of TCR beta chains was found in a later genetic analysis and replicated in an independent cohort. The authors suggested that the approach could potentially be generalized to other disease states and immunological phenotypes. Seventeen rarely observed V segments, including chromosome 9 orphons, were excluded from the earlier analysis of a few hundred of the donors because counts were too low. The classifier was reported to diagnose cytomegalovirus status with high specificity and sensitivity in both the original cohort and the validation cohort. Broadly in line with IMGT annotations, most TCR beta V segments showed up in productive rearrangements about 87% or about 30% of the time in an earlier analysis of around 550 of the donors. In vitro tests confirmed that a few of the cytomegalovirus-associated TCR beta chains recognize cytomegalovirus antigens. Several of the top co-occurrence clusters appeared to be linked to parvovirus B19, influenza, CMV and Epstein-Barr virus, according to a later analysis. In a later analysis, the rate of TCR association differed among HLA loci, with DRB1 alleles having the most associated TCRs and HLA-C alleles having the fewest. A further reported finding was that TCR beta sequences accurately predicted the HLA-A and HLA-B alleles for most subjects in the first cohort. The study gave a list of some 150 TCR beta chains associated with cytomegalovirus. Roughly uniform sequencing depth across donors was assumed in presence/absence analyses, although this assumption may not hold. HLA typing was unavailable for some donors at each locus, so association tests used only the typed subset. CMV serostatus was the only immune exposure information available for the cohort. In this cohort, only TCR beta chains were sequenced, and detectable features were limited by the absence of alpha or paired-chain data. When HLA alleles, especially DR and DQ, strongly co-occurred, TCR associations were difficult to assign to individual alleles. A later analysis found that most CMV-associated TCR beta chains appeared HLA-restricted, with HLA associations seemingly driven largely by CMV exposure.

The library relied on the immunoSEQ multiplex PCR assay. For the multiplex PCR, a mixture combining 60 forward primers for TCR Vbeta segments and 13 reverse primers for TCR Jbeta segments was used. A multiplex PCR assay on genomic DNA amplified the CDR3 region of rearranged TCR beta genes. The amplified TCR beta libraries were sequenced on the Illumina HiSeq System as 87-base-pair reads. The paper's processing steps were these. A later analysis counted tens of millions of unique TCR beta chains across the 500 to 850 repertoires, and around 9.9 million of these chains were shared by at least two donors. Raw reads were error-corrected and collapsed into unique sequences with a nearest-neighbor algorithm that merged closely related sequences to remove PCR and sequencing errors. To assign V, D and J gene segments, CDR3 sequences were aligned to IMGT reference sequences. For a sequence to be retained, at least a six-nucleotide match to both a V gene segment and a J gene segment was required. A rearrangement counted as productive if the CDR3 had no stop codons and remained in frame with V and J, and every other rearrangement counted as non-productive. Following IMGT convention, CDR3 was defined as the stretch from the second conserved V-encoded cysteine up to the conserved J-encoded phenylalanine. The earlier analysis of around 640 of the donors excluded sequences that lacked an unambiguous match to a single V gene segment. An earlier analysis of almost 600 of the donors classified V segments as functional when productive rearrangements were above 56.7% and as segregating when the standard deviation between donors was above 5%. To diagnose cytomegalovirus status from the catalog of TCR beta chain sequences, a statistical classification framework was built. In a later analysis, V and J genes were assigned by comparing TCR nucleotide sequences against IMGT/GENE-DB human TR gene sequences. The TCRdist pipeline was used in a later analysis to assign CDR3 sequences and most-parsimonious VDJ recombination scenarios. In a later analysis, every TCR beta chain was defined by the combination of its CDR3 amino acid sequence and its V-gene family, and reads without a unique V-gene family were dropped. In a later analysis, 500 to 700 highly shared, low-generation-probability nucleotide sequences were removed to address suspected cross-contamination and a sequencing artifact. A later analysis calculated a clonal expansion index for each public chain from normalized within-repertoire ranks of inferred template counts. In a later analysis, generation probabilities were computed with a VDJ recombination model fitted to out-of-frame rearrangements, and the resulting probabilities were checked against IGoR. In a later analysis, TCR-TCR, TCR-HLA and TCR-CMV co-occurrence was scored with hypergeometric tests, and a repertoire-size bias correction was applied to TCR pairs. False discovery rates were estimated in a later analysis by permuting HLA or CMV assignments 20 times. A later analysis grouped co-occurring TCRs with DBSCAN, adding TCRdist sequence similarity when clustering within HLA-allele-positive subsets. Co-occurrence clustering excluded repertoires with fewer than 30,000 or more than 120,000 public chains, plus five with anomalous nucleotide sharing. TCRdb mirrors the immuneACCESS table, restricted to in-frame sequences. Some clones are absent from its copies; in checked studies, under half trace to an unresolved V gene, and the reason for the others is unknown. For V, J and clone size, that table is used; D and trimming come from the DNA. The sample table shows over 95,000 clones, and 67% are seen once. Jointly, the top ten make up roughly 8.3% of the sample.

With respect to this clone: No cognate antigen has been identified for it. No much larger clone exists at a distance of one base, and base qualities are not known.

The cohort was made up of roughly 670 healthy bone marrow donors. At the time of sampling, every cohort member was nominally healthy, though immune exposures that went unrecorded were likely present. The donor tested CMV seropositive, placing the donor among the roughly 300 seropositive members of the cohort. Every donor gave a peripheral blood sample, and the peripheral blood mononuclear cells from that sample were used for TCR beta sequencing. Genomic DNA extraction from the blood cell samples was performed with the Qiagen DNeasy Blood Extraction Kit. Material for sequencing was PBMCs. The sequence came from a man in his late teens or twenties in good health and CMV-seropositive.

CDR3 loop: CASSLTPAGEKTQYF. The sequenced DNA is TGTGCCAGCAGCTTAACACCGGCAGGGGAGAAGACCCAGTACTTC. The receptor chain draws on TRBV13 and TRBJ2-5, and the D gene may be TRBD1, 6 bases matching. The CDR3 numbers 15 residues from cysteine through phenylalanine. CDR3 DNA is the only sequence kept; it has 45 bases, read in frame from the first base. Sequences PRHDT (CDR1) and FYEKMQ (CDR2) are obtained from the germline V gene (reference sequence). Relative to germline, V is 2 bases shorter and J is 6 bases shorter, with 16 bases between their ends.